This TCR beta chain originates from a study of T cells in localized non-small cell lung cancer. Findings of the study overall: Because only a single region of the tumor was sequenced, heterogeneity remains possible. Among the top 100 tumor clones, a median approximately 60 appeared in adjacent lung. Uninvolved adjacent lung showed the highest T cell clonality, exceeding tumor. Longer overall survival associated with higher blood T cell density; shorter survival with higher adjacent-lung clonality.

Profiled with immunoSEQ multiplex PCR; TCRdb holds only in-frame clones, not every one. The top ten hold roughly 1.9% of the sample, which has about 35,000 clones, around 92% seen once. This clone has a single count. No antigen is known for it. Germline V gives CDR1 SGHRS, CDR2 YFSETQ. Germline trimming cut 4 bases from V and 3 bases from J; bases unmatched to any gene: 3. The CDR3 contains 16 residues. The chain is built from TRBV5-1 and TRBJ2-1, with 14 bases matching TRBD2. The origin of this receptor is a female donor of 60 years or more with stage I lung adenocarcinoma. The sequenced sample was peripheral blood, obtained before any cancer treatment. The CDR3, as DNA: TGCGCCAGCAGCAAGGGACTAGCGGGAGTCTACAATGAGCAGTTCTTC. It yields the protein CASSKGLAGVYNEQFF.